Described below is a single TCR beta chain sequence and its context. What it recognizes is unknown. As every portion of the isolated RNA was reverse transcribed, the sequencing read expressed TCRB transcripts. Profiling relied on immunoSEQ multiplex PCR, and the TCRdb table lists in-frame clones only, not all of them. This sample has 600,000 to 700,000 clones, with over 10% found just once. These data come from a study of beta chain features in type 1 diabetes. Study-wide findings and caveats: Patients with Type 1 diabetes showed moderately but significantly shorter TCRB CDR3s in all four CD4+ subsets.

The CDR3 extends over 16 amino acids. Germline V gene lookup returns CDR1 ENHRY and CDR2 SYGVKD. The ends lost 0 bases at V and 0 bases at J; junction bases unmatched: 5. The V and J genes are TRBV10-3 and TRBJ2-7; 7 positions agree with TRBD1. The TCR comes from a man aged 30 to 45 with type 1 diabetes. The sequenced sample consisted of naive CD4+ T cells from blood. The CDR3 nucleotides read TGTGCCATCAGTGAGTCTTTGGGACAGCCCTCCTACGAGCAGTACTTC. Protein product: CAISESLGQPSYEQYF.